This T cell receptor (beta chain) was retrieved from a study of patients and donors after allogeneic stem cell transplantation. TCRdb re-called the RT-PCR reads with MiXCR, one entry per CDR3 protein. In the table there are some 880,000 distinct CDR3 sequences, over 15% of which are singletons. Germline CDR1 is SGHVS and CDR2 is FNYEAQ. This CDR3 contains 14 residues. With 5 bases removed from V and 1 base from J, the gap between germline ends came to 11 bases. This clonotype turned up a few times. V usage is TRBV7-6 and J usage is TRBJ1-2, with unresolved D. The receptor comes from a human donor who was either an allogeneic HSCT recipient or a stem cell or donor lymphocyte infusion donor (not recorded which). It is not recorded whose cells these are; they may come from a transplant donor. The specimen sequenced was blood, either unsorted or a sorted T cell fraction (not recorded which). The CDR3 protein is CASSPGGINYGYTF. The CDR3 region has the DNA TGTGCCAGCAGCCCGGGCGGGATTAACTATGGCTACACCTTC.